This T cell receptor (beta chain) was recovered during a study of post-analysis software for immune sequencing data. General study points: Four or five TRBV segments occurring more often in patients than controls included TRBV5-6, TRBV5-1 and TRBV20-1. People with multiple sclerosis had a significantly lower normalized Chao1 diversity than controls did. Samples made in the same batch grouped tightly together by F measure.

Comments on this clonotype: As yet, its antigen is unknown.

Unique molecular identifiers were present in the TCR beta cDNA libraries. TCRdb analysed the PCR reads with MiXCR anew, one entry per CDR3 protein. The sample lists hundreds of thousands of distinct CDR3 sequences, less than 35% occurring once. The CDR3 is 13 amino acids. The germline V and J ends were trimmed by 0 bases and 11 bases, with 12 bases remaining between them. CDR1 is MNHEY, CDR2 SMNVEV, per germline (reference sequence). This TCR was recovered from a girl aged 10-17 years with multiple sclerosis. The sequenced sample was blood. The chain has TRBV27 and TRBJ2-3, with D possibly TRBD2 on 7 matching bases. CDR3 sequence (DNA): TGTGCCAGCAGTTTATCGGGAGGGGGAGGGCAGTATTTT. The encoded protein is CASSLSGGGGQYF.